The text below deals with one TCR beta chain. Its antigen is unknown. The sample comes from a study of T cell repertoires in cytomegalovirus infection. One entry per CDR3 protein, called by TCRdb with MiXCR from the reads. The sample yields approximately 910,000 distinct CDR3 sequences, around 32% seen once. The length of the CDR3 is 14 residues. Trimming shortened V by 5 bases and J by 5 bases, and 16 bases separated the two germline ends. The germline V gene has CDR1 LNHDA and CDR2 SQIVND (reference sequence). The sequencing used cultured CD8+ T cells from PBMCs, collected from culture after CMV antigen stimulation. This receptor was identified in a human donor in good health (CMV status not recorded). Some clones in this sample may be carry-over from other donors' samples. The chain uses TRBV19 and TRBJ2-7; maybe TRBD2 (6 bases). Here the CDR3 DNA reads TGTGCCAGTAGTCCTGGACTCGGCGGGGACGAGCAGTACTTC. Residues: CASSPGLGGDEQYF.